This T cell receptor (beta chain) came from a study of post-analysis software for immune sequencing data (dated by TCRdb to between 2014 and 2017). About the study as a whole: Relapsing-remitting, secondary progressive and progressive-relapsing multiple sclerosis were recorded as disease courses, and subtype annotation was lacking for some patients. Patient repertoires were compared against ten to twelve previously published healthy control repertoires from donors aged roughly 6 to 26 years. A subset of samples was prepared in parallel using single-end sample barcoding, then pooled and co-amplified after Illumina adapter ligation. What the authors observed across the whole study: Normalized Chao1 diversity was significantly lower in multiple sclerosis patients than controls, suggesting substantial peripheral T-cell clonal expansion. The multiple sclerosis patient group was slightly younger than the control group. Patients showed significantly higher frequencies than controls for five TRBV segments, among them TRBV5-6, TRBV5-1 and TRBV20-1. Direct clustering with F measure showed strong co-clustering of samples prepared in the same batch, prompting a batch-effect correction.

In the case of this clonotype: Its antigen is currently not known. It has no much larger one-base neighbor in the sample; base qualities were not kept.

Libraries were built with PCR. The run used an Illumina HiSeq 2500. Unique molecular identifiers were incorporated into TCR beta cDNA libraries to reduce PCR and sequencing biases. Some 500,000 cDNA molecules were obtained for every 1 to 10 million input T cells, so each molecule roughly corresponded to one T cell. Patient libraries were prepared and sequenced with the same protocol used for the earlier healthy control dataset. Within a given batch, samples were prepared together, multiplexed and sequenced on the same HiSeq lane. In the paper's pipeline: Raw barcoded reads were processed with MIGEC, discarding single-read molecular identifier groups before consensus assembly and CDR3 extraction. VDJtools was used for post-analysis of the clonotype tables, and diversity was normalized by down-sampling every dataset to the size of the smallest sample. In repertoire overlap clustering, CDR3 amino acid sequences, but not nucleotide sequences, were matched to correct batch-related cross-sample contamination. The public sequencing data were trimmed at Q25 with fastp and processed into clonotypes with MiXCR by TCRdb, which kept only in-frame beta chains. For every CDR3 protein sequence, its rows merge into one entry that carries the most common genes and DNA. TCRdb, not the original authors, processed these V and J calls. In all, the sample holds hundreds of thousands of distinct CDR3 sequences, and roughly 50% of those were seen once. The ten largest clones add up to approximately 4.5% of the sample.

TCR beta repertoires were profiled from peripheral blood of some 13 young patients with multiple sclerosis to demonstrate the VDJtools post-analysis software. The multiple sclerosis patients were children and adolescents between roughly 6 and 16 years of age. Spanning cysteine to phenylalanine, the CDR3 consists of 15 amino acids. This entry keeps only the CDR3 DNA: 45 bases, framed from base 1. V loses 6 bases at its end and J loses 8 bases; junction bases beyond the gene matches: 6. Sequenced: blood. The rearrangement joined TRBV12-3 or TRBV12-4 to TRBJ2-1; a stretch of 14 junction bases matches TRBD2. This receptor was identified in a girl aged 10 to 17 with multiple sclerosis. The encoded CDR3 is CASRPGTSGSYEQFF. The sequenced DNA is TGTGCCAGCAGACCGGGGACTAGCGGGAGCTATGAGCAGTTCTTC.